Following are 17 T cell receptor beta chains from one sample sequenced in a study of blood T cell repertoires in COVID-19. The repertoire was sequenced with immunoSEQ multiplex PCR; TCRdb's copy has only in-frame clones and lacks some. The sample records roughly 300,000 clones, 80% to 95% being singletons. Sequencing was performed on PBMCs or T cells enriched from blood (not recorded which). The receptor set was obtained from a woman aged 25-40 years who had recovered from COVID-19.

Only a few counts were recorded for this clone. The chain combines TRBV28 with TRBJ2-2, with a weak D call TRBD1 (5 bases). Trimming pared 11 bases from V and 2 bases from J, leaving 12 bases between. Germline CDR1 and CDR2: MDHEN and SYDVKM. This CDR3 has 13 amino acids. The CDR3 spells CAVSGSNTGELFF. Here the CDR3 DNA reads TGTGCCGTATCAGGGTCTAACACCGGGGAGCTGTTTTTT.

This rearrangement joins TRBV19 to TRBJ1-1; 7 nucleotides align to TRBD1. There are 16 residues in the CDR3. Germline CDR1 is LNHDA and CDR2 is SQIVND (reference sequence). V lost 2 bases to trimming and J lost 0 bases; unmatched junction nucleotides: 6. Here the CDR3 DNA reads TGTGCCAGTAGTATAAGGGGGCCCAGGGTGAACACTGAAGCTTTCTTT. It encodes CASSIRGPRVNTEAFF.

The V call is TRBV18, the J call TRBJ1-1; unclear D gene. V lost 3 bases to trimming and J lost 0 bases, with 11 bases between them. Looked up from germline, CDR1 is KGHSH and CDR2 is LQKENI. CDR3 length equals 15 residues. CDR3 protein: CASSPPGLLNTEAFF. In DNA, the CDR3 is TGTGCCAGCTCACCCCCCGGACTGTTGAACACTGAAGCTTTCTTT.

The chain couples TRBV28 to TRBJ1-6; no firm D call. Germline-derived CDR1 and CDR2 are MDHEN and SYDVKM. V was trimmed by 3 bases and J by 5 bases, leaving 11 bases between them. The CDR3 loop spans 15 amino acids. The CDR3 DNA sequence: TGTGCCAGCAGTTTTGGCTCAATGGATAATTCACCCCTCCACTTT. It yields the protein CASSFGSMDNSPLHF.

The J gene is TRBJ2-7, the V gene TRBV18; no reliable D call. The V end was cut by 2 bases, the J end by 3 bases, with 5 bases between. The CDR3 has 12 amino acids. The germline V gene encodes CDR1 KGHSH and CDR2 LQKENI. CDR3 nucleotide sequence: TGTGCCAGCTCACCAAACAGCTACGAGCAGTACTTC. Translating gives CASSPNSYEQYF.

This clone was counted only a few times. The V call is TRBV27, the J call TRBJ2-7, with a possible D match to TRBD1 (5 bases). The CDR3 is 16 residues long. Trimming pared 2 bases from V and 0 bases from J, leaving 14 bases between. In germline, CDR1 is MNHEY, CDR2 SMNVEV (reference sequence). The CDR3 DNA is TGTGCCAGCAGTTTAGTCCGACAGCTAAGCTCCTACGAGCAGTACTTC. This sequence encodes CASSLVRQLSSYEQYF.

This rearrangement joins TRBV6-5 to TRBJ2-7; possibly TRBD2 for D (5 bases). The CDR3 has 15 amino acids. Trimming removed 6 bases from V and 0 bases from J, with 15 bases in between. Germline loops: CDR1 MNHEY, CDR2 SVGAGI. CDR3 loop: CASSPKRKSSYEQYF. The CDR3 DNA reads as TGTGCCAGCAGCCCCAAGCGGAAGAGCTCCTACGAGCAGTACTTC.

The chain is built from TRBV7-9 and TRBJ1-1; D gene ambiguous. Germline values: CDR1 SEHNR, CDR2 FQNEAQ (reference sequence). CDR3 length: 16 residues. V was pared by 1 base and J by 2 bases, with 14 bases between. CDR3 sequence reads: CASSLGPEAGNTEAFF. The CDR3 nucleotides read TGTGCCAGCAGCTTAGGGCCGGAGGCGGGAAACACTGAAGCTTTCTTT.

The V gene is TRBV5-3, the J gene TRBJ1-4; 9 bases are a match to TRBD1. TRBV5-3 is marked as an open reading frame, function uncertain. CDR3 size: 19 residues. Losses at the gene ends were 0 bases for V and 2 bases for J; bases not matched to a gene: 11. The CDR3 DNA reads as TGTGCCAGAAGCTTGGCACACACAAACAGGGGGCTGACTAATGAAAAACTGTTTTTT. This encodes CARSLAHTNRGLTNEKLFF.

The CDR3 nucleotides are TGTGCCAGCTGTGACAGGGGGGGGAGGACAGATACGCAGTATTTT. Its protein product is CASCDRGGRTDTQYF. The gene calls are TRBV27 and TRBJ2-3; TRBD1 agrees at 9 bases. Germline V gives CDR1 MNHEY, CDR2 SMNVEV (reference sequence). The CDR3 spans 15 residues. Germline trimming cut 8 bases from V and 3 bases from J; bases unmatched to any gene: 9.

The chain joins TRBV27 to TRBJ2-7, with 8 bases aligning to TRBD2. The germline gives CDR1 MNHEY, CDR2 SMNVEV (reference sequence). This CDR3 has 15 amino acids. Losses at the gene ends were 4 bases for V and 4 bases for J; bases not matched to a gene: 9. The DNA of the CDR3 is TGTGCCAGCAGTTGGGATGTAGCGGGGACTTACGAGCAGTACTTC. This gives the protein CASSWDVAGTYEQYF.

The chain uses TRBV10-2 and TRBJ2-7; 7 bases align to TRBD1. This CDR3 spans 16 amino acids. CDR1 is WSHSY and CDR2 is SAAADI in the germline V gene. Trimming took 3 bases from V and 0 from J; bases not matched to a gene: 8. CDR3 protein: CASSDWAGGYSYEQYF. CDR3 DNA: TGCGCCAGCAGTGATTGGGCAGGGGGTTACTCCTACGAGCAGTACTTC.

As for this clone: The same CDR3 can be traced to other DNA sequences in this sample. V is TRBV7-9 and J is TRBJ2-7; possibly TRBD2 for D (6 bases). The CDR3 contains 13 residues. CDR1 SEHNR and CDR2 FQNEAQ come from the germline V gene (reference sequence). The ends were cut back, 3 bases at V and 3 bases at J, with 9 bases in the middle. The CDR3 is CASSFGGGYEQYF. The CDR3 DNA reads TGTGCCAGCAGCTTTGGGGGAGGCTACGAGCAGTACTTC.

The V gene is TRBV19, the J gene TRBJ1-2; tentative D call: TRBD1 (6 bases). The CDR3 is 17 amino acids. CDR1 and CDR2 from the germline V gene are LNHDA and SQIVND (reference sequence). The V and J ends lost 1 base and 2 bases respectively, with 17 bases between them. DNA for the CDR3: TGTGCCAGTAGTATAGCAGGGCGACAGGAGATAAACTATGGCTACACCTTC. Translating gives CASSIAGRQEINYGYTF.

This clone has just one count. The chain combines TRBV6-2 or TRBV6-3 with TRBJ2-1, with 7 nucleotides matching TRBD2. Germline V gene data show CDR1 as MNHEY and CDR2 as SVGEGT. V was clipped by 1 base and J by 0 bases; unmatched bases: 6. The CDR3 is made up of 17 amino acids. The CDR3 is CASSYFGLGNSYNEQFF. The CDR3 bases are TGTGCCAGCAGTTACTTCGGACTAGGTAACTCCTACAATGAGCAGTTCTTC.

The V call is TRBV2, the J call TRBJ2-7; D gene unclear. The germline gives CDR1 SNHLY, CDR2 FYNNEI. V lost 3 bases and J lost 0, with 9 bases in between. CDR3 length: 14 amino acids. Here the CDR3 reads CASSDRRSSYEQYF. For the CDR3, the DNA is TGTGCCAGCAGTGACCGGCGGAGCTCCTACGAGCAGTACTTC.

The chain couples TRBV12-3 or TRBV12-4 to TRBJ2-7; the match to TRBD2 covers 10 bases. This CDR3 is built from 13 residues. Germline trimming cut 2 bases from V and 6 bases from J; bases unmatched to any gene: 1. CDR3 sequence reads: CASSLLAGAEQYF. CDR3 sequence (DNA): TGTGCCAGCAGTTTACTAGCGGGAGCCGAGCAGTACTTC.